This TCR beta chain comes out of a study of blood T cell repertoires in COVID-19. Per the study methods: The assay estimated nucleated cells by amplifying reference gene primers. Libraries were prepared by immunoSEQ multiplex PCR; TCRdb keeps only in-frame clonotypes and omits some of them. From that table come the V and J calls and clone size; the DNA was used to work out D and trimming. Among approximately 30,000 clones listed, less than 95% were seen once. CDR3 length: 15 amino acids. Looked up from germline, CDR1 is KGHSH and CDR2 is LQKENI. V lost 2 bases and J 1 base, leaving 11 bases between the germline ends.

The J gene is TRBJ1-1, the V gene TRBV18; D is uncertain. Sequenced: peripheral blood. The clonotype comes from a man aged 65-85 years with active or convalescent COVID-19. CDR3 nucleotides: TGTGCCAGCTCACCAGCGCAAAGCCAGAACACTGAAGCTTTCTTT. It yields the protein CASSPAQSQNTEAFF. Full variable domain (rest looked up from reference TRBV18 and TRBJ1-1): NAGVMQNPRHLVRRRGQEARLRCSPMKGHSHVYWYRQLPEEGLKFMVYLQKENIIDESGMPKERFSAEFPKEGPSILRIQQVVRGDSAAYFCASSPAQSQNTEAFFGQGTRLTVV.